The source of this T cell receptor beta chain is a study of blood T cell repertoires in COVID-19. On the study more broadly: COVID-19 samples collected from the United States, Italy and Spain covered acute and convalescent phases. From T cells, B-cell-depleted T cells, or PBMCs came the material, which was cDNA or gDNA.

The CDR3 is 19 amino acids. V lost 4 bases and J lost 4; bases outside the gene matches: 12. The germline V gene has CDR1 SEHNR and CDR2 FQNEAQ (reference sequence). In the authors' methods: Amplification of reference gene primers was used by the study to estimate nucleated cell counts. Here immunoSEQ multiplex PCR was the method, and the copy in TCRdb shows in-frame clones only, minus some. That table gives V, J and clone size, and the DNA gave D and trimming. This table has 200,000 to 300,000 clones, 70% to 85% appearing once. The sample holds a few counts of this clone. The specimen sequenced was peripheral blood. The clonotype comes from a woman older than 75 with acute or convalescent COVID-19. The chain carries TRBV7-9 and TRBJ2-2; 13 bases are a match to TRBD2. CDR3 sequence (DNA): TGTGCCAGCAGCTCTACTGGACTAGCGGGAGCGACGTTCACCGGGGAGCTGTTTTTT. This codes for CASSSTGLAGATFTGELFF.